The rows below give T cell receptor beta chains drawn from one sample of a study of molecular identifiers for immune sequencing clone quantification. TCRdb independently ran MiXCR on the PCR reads; one entry per CDR3 protein. The sample contains around 470,000 distinct CDR3 sequences, about 25% of which appear only once. The sequenced sample consisted of naive CD8+ T cells from blood, with Jurkat cell RNA spiked in. The source is a human donor in good health. Some libraries in this study had Jurkat cell RNA spiked in. CDR3s include the opening cysteine and the closing phenylalanine or tryptophan. The order of the fields is V gene, clone size, J gene, D gene, CDR3 DNA, CDR3 protein. A D gene is named only where the DNA matches it firmly. Rows give clone size only sometimes, using once, few, many, or a class for an expanded clone.

TRBV29-1	-	TRBJ2-7	-	TGCAGCTTTGAAGATTCAGGGGTAGGAAACTACGAGCAGTACTTC	CSFEDSGVGNYEQYF
TRBV9	few	TRBJ1-2	TRBD1	TGTGCCAGCAGCACGTCCGGGACAGCTTATGGCTACACCTTC	CASSTSGTAYGYTF
TRBV7-7	-	TRBJ1-5	-	TGTGCCAGCAGCTTAGTGTGCACCGGCAATCAGCCCCAGCATTTT	CASSLVCTGNQPQHF
TRBV14	few	TRBJ1-1	-	TGTGCCAGCAGCCAAGGGACCGACAGCATGAACACTGAAGCTTTCTTT	CASSQGTDSMNTEAFF
TRBV2	many	TRBJ2-7	-	TGTGCCAGCAGTGAAGAGGCAGGGTCCTCCTACGAGCAGTACTTC	CASSEEAGSSYEQYF
TRBV12-3/TRBV12-4	-	TRBJ2-5	-	TGTGCCAGCAGTGGGGCCCTGTTGTTAGAGACCCAGTACTTC	CASSGALLLETQYF
TRBV29-1	many	TRBJ2-3	TRBD2	TGCAGCGTTGAAGGGGGGACTAGCGGGACCGCAGATACGCAGTATTTT	CSVEGGTSGTADTQYF
TRBV9	-	TRBJ1-1	-	TGTGCCAGCAGCGTAGATGGGGCGGGAGAAGCTTTCTTT	CASSVDGAGEAFF
TRBV12-3/TRBV12-4	many	TRBJ1-1	-	TGTGCCAGCAAATGGTCAGGGACTGAAGCTTTCTTT	CASKWSGTEAFF
TRBV10-3	many	TRBJ2-7	TRBD2	TGTGCCATCAGTGAGTCGCTGCGGGGGTCCTCCTACGAGCAGTACTTC	CAISESLRGSSYEQYF
TRBV19	-	TRBJ1-5	-	TGTGCCAGTAGTACAGGAGGGTGGGGCAATCAGCCCCAGCATTTT	CASSTGGWGNQPQHF
TRBV5-1	-	TRBJ2-7	TRBD2	TGCGCCAGCAGCGGGACTAGCCCCTACGAGCAGTACTTC	CASSGTSPYEQYF
TRBV30	-	TRBJ2-7	TRBD2	TGTGCCTACTTCGGGAGGAGCTCCTACGAGCAGTACTTC	CAYFGRSSYEQYF
TRBV28	many	TRBJ2-1	TRBD2	TGTGCCAGCAGTTTATTAGCGGGAGGGCGGAATGAGCAGTTCTTC	CASSLLAGGRNEQFF
TRBV11-2	-	TRBJ2-1	TRBD2	TGTGCCAGCAGCTTAAATAGCGGGATATACAATGAGCAGTTCTTC	CASSLNSGIYNEQFF
TRBV20-1	many	TRBJ2-7	TRBD1	TGCAGTGCTACGCAGGGGGTAGGGTACGAGCAGTACTTC	CSATQGVGYEQYF
TRBV6-5	few	TRBJ1-6	TRBD1	TGTGCCAGTACGGACAGGAGTAATTCACCCCTCCACTTT	CASTDRSNSPLHF
TRBV5-8	many	TRBJ2-3	-	TGTGCCAGCAGCTTGCTGGGACATTCAAGCACAGATACGCAGTATTTT	CASSLLGHSSTDTQYF
TRBV19	many	TRBJ1-5	TRBD1	TGTGCCAGTAGTTTCGGACAGGGGACCCCTCAGCCCCAGCATTTT	CASSFGQGTPQPQHF
TRBV20-1	few	TRBJ1-4	TRBD1	TGCAGTGCTAGCATCGACAGGGCGGATAATGAAAAACTGTTTTTT	CSASIDRADNEKLFF
TRBV7-2	-	TRBJ2-7	-	TGTGCCAGCCGCCCCGGGACAACGTACGAGCAGTACTTC	CASRPGTTYEQYF
TRBV4-1	few	TRBJ2-5	-	TGCGCCAGCAGCCAGCCAGGGGACCAAGAGACCCAGTACTTC	CASSQPGDQETQYF
TRBV11-1	-	TRBJ2-7	-	TGTGCCAGCAGCTTTTCATCCAGGTACGAGCAGTACTTC	CASSFSSRYEQYF
TRBV7-9	few	TRBJ2-1	TRBD2	TGTGCCAGCAGCCCGCCGTCTAGCGGGGGGGTTTCCTACAATGAGCAGTTCTTC	CASSPPSSGGVSYNEQFF
TRBV4-2	few	TRBJ2-5	-	TGTGCCAGCAGCCAAGGAATGGGTCTAGCGTTTCTGTACCAAGAGACCCAGTACTTC	CASSQGMGLAFLYQETQYF
TRBV20-1	many	TRBJ2-7	-	TGCAGTGCTAGAGATTCCACCGGGGAGCAGTACTTC	CSARDSTGEQYF
TRBV3-1	-	TRBJ1-2	TRBD1	TGTGCCAGCAGCCAAACAGGGGACAACTACTATGGCTACACCTTC	CASSQTGDNYYGYTF
TRBV2	-	TRBJ2-1	-	TGTGCCAGCAGTGAAGCGCCTATGAGCTCCTACAATGAGCAGTTCTTC	CASSEAPMSSYNEQFF
TRBV6-6	few	TRBJ2-1	-	TGTGCCAGCAGTATTTACGGGAGCTCCTACAATGAGCAGTTCTTC	CASSIYGSSYNEQFF
TRBV27	few	TRBJ2-3	TRBD2	TGTGCCAGCTCTGGCCTAGCGGGAGGGGGGCTGGCAGATACGCAGTATTTT	CASSGLAGGGLADTQYF
TRBV11-2	few	TRBJ2-1	-	TGTGCCAGCAGCTTAATCCCTCCTTTAGACAGGAGATCCTACAATGAGCAGTTCTTC	CASSLIPPLDRRSYNEQFF
TRBV15	few	TRBJ2-4	-	TGTGCCACCAGCAGAGATAGGGCACTAGCCAAAAACATTCAGTACTTC	CATSRDRALAKNIQYF
TRBV4-3	many	TRBJ2-1	-	TGCGCCAGCAGCCAAGAGGCGGGGGCCCCCTACAATGAGCAGTTCTTC	CASSQEAGAPYNEQFF
TRBV28	many	TRBJ2-7	TRBD2	TGTGCCAGCAGCTCCGCGGGGAGGGAGTTCGAGCAGTACTTC	CASSSAGREFEQYF
TRBV6-2/TRBV6-3	many	TRBJ1-1	TRBD1	TGTGCCAGCAGTTTAACCCGGGACAGGGTTTCTGAAGCTTTCTTT	CASSLTRDRVSEAFF
TRBV30	-	TRBJ2-7	-	TGTGCCTGGATACAGAGGGCCCTCAACGAGCAGTACTTC	CAWIQRALNEQYF
TRBV7-9	-	TRBJ2-5	-	TGTGCCAGCAGCTTAGATTTGCGGGGTAGCGGATTGCAAGAGACCCAGTACTTC	CASSLDLRGSGLQETQYF
TRBV11-2	many	TRBJ2-1	-	TGTGCCAGCAGCTTAGGGGGGATGGTCTCCTACAATGAGCAGTTCTTC	CASSLGGMVSYNEQFF
TRBV19	-	TRBJ1-3	-	TGTGCCAGTAGTGGCGGGATTGCCTCTGGAAACACCATATATTTT	CASSGGIASGNTIYF
TRBV30	-	TRBJ2-1	-	TGTGCCTGGAGTGTAATGGTGGATGAGCAGTTCTTC	CAWSVMVDEQFF
TRBV6-2/TRBV6-3	few	TRBJ2-1	TRBD1	TGTGCTAGCAGTCACCTCCGGGGACAGTCCTCAGAAGTCTTC	CASSHLRGQSSEVF